Sequencing of this T cell receptor beta chain was carried out in a study of T cells after yellow fever vaccination. CDR1 and CDR2 from the germline V gene are SNHLY and FYNNEI. Trimming cost V 8 bases and J 6 bases, with 8 bases left between them. The CDR3 length is 11 residues. This clonotype has a count of ten or more. TCRdb redid the calling of the 5' RACE reads with MiXCR, one entry per CDR3 protein. The sample shows fewer than 150,000 distinct CDR3 sequences, less than 9.5% of them seen only once. The sequences come from CD4+ T cells sorted from PBMCs, collected 5 days after the yellow fever booster vaccination. The chain recombines TRBV2 with TRBJ2-1; no clear D. The clonotype was recovered from a man aged 25-45 years who received the YFV17D yellow fever vaccine. The DNA of the CDR3 is TGTGCCAGCTCGGATGCCAATGAGCAGTTCTTC. Its translation is CASSDANEQFF.